The present entry profiles one TCR beta chain with its context. Per the study methods: Amplifying reference gene primers gave estimates of nucleated cell counts. Clones were sequenced by immunoSEQ multiplex PCR, and TCRdb holds only the in-frame ones, with some missing. V and J calls plus clone size are reproduced from that table; the DNA served to infer D and trimming. The sample lists 150,000 or so clones; approximately 82% were seen once. This CDR3 contains 15 residues. Germline loops: CDR1 SGHDT, CDR2 YYEEEE. Trimming removed 6 bases from V and 0 bases from J, with 10 bases in between. This entry is derived from a study of blood T cell repertoires in COVID-19. Looking at the study overall: Samples of COVID-19 (acute and convalescent) were obtained from the United States, Italy and Spain. T cells, B-cell-depleted T cells, or PBMCs supplied cDNA or gDNA.

The sequenced sample was peripheral blood. The sequence derives from a woman in her forties or fifties with acute or convalescent COVID-19. The chain combines TRBV5-6 with TRBJ2-6; D possibly corresponds to TRBD2 (6 bases). The CDR3 is CASTTGLSGANVLTF. Here the CDR3 DNA reads TGTGCCAGCACCACGGGACTCTCTGGGGCCAACGTCCTGACTTTC.